The present T cell receptor (beta chain) was sequenced within a study of T cell responses to AZD1222 COVID-19 vaccine. Profiled with immunoSEQ multiplex PCR; TCRdb holds only in-frame clones, not every one. The sample has approximately 140,000 clones; roughly 90% are singletons. Turning to this clone: Its target is unknown. Other nucleotide sequences from this sample produce the same CDR3.

Trimming took off 3 bases at V and 8 bases at J, with 5 bases between the two ends. There are 12 residues in the CDR3. Study outcomes and limitations: Clonal diversity was possibly underestimated, and white British individuals and females predominated among donors. With dominance at 160-218 and 743-854, vaccine-associated CD4 TCRs spanned spike. Reportedly, close to half of spike-specific TCRs are directed against unmutated variant regions.

Analysis merged second doses at about 4 or about 12 weeks. Sequenced here: peripheral blood, sampled 28 days after the second AZD1222 dose. This chain joins TRBV12-3 or TRBV12-4 and TRBJ1-6; D remains unclear. The TCR comes from an adult who received the AZD1222 COVID-19 vaccine. CDR3 loop: CASSFWDSPLHF. CDR3 in DNA: TGTGCCAGCAGTTTCTGGGATTCACCCCTCCACTTT.